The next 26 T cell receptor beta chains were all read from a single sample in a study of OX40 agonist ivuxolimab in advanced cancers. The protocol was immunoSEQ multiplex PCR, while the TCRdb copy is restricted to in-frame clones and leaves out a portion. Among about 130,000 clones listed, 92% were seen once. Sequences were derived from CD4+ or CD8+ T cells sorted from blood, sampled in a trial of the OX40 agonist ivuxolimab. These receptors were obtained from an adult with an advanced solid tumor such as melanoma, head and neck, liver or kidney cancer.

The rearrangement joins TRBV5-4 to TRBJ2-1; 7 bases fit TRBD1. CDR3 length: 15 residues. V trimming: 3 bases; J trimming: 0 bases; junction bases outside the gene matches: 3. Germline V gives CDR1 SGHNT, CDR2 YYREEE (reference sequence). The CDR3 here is CASSWGTASYNEQFF. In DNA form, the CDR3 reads TGTGCCAGCAGCTGGGGGACAGCCTCCTACAATGAGCAGTTCTTC.

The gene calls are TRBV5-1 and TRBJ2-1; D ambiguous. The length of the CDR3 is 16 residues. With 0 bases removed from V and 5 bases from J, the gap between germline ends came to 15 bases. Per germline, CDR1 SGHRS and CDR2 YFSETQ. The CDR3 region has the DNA TGCGCCAGCAGCTTGGGGGCGTCTCCCCCGAACAATGAGCAGTTCTTC. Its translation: CASSLGASPPNNEQFF.

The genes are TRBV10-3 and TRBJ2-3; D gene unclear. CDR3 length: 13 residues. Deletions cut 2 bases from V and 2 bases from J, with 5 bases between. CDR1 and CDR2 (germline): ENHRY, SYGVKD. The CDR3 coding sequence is TGTGCCATCAGTGAGGCTCTCACAGATACGCAGTATTTT. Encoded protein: CAISEALTDTQYF.

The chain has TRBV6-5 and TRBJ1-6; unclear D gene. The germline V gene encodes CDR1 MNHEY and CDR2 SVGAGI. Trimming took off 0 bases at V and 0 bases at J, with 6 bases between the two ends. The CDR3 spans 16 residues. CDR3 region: CASSYSGSSYNSPLHF. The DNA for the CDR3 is TGTGCCAGCAGTTACTCGGGGAGCTCCTATAATTCACCCCTCCACTTT.

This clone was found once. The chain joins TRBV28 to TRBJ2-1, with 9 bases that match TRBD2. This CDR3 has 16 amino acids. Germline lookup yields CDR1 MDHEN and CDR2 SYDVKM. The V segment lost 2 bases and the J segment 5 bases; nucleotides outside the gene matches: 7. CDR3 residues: CASSLGSGSRNNEQFF. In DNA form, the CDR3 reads TGTGCCAGCAGTTTAGGTAGCGGGAGCCGGAACAATGAGCAGTTCTTC.

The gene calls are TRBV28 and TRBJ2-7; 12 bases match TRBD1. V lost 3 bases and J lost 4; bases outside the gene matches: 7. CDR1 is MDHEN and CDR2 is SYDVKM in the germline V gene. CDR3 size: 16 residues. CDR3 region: CASSLSGTGGGYEQYF. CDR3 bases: TGTGCCAGCAGTTTGTCAGGGACAGGGGGCGGTTACGAGCAGTACTTC.

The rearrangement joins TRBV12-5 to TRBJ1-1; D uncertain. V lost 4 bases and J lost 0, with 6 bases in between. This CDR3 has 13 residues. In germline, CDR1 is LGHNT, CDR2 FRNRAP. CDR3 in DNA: TGTGCTAGTGGTTCCCCCCTGAACACTGAAGCTTTCTTT. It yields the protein CASGSPLNTEAFF.

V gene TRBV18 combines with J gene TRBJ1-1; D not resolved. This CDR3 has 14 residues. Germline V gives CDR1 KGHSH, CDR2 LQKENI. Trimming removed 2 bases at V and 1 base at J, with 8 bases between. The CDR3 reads CASSPNIGNTEAFF. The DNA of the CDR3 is TGTGCCAGCTCACCAAACATCGGGAACACTGAAGCTTTCTTT.

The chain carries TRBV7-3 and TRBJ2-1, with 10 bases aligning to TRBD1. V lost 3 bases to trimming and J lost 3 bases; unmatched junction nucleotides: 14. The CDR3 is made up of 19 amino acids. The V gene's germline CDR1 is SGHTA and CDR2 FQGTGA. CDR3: CASSLPRVRTGGIYNEQFF. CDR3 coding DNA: TGTGCCAGCAGCTTGCCTAGAGTAAGGACAGGGGGGATCTACAATGAGCAGTTCTTC.

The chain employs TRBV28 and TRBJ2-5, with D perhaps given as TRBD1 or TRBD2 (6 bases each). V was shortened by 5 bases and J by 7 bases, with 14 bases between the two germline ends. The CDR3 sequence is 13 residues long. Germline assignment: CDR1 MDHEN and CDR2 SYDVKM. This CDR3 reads CASSQSEGGTQYF. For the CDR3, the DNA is TGTGCCAGCAGTCAAAGCGAGGGGGGGACCCAGTACTTC.

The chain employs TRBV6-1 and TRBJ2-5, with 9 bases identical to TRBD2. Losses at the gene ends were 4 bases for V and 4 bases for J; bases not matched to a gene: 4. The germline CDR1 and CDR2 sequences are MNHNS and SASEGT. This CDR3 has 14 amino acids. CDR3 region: CASSGKREVETQYF. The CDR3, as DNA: TGTGCCAGCAGTGGAAAGCGGGAGGTAGAGACCCAGTACTTC.

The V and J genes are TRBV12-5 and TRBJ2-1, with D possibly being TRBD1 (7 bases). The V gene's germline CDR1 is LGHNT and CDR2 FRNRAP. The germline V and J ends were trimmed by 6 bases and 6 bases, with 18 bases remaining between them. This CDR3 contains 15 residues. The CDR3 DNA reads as TGTGCTAGTGGGCGGAACAGGGGTAGCGGCAATGAGCAGTTCTTC. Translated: CASGRNRGSGNEQFF.

The CDR3 region has the DNA TGTGCCAGCAGCCCGGGACGGAGCACAGATACGCAGTATTTT. Its protein product is CASSPGRSTDTQYF. The genes are TRBV11-1 and TRBJ2-3; D may correspond to TRBD1 or TRBD2 (5 bases each). The CDR3 length is 14 residues. Trimming cost V 5 bases and J 0 bases, with 9 bases left between them. The germline V gene has CDR1 SGHAT and CDR2 FQDESV (reference sequence).

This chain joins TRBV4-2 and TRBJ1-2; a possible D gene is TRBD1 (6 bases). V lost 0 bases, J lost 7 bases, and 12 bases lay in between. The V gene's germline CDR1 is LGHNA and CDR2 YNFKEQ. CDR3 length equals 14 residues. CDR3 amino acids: CASSQDTRGGGYTF. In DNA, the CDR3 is TGTGCCAGCAGCCAAGATACCAGGGGAGGTGGCTACACCTTC.

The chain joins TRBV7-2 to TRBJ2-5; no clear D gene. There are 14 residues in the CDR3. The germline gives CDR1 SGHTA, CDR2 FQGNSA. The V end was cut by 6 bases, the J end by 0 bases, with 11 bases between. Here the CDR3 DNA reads TGTGCCAGCAGGAAAACAGAAAACCAAGAGACCCAGTACTTC. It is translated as CASRKTENQETQYF.

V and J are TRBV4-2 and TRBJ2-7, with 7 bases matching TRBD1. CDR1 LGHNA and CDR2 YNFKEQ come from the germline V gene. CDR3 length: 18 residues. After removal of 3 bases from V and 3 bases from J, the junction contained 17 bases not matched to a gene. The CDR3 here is CASSQRSTGTVGFYEQYF. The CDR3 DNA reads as TGTGCCAGCAGCCAGCGCTCGACCGGGACAGTAGGCTTCTACGAGCAGTACTTC.

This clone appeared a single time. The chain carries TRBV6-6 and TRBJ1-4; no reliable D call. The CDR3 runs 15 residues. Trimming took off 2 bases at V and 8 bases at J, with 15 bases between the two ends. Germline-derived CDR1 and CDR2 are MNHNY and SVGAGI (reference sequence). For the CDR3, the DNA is TGTGCCAGCAGTTACCGCGTGGCCCCCCGGGAAAAACTGTTTTTT. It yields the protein CASSYRVAPREKLFF.

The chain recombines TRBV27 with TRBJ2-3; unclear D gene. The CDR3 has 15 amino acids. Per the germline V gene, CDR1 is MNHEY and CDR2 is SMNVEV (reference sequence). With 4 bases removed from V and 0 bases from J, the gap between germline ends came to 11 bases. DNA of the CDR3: TGTGCCAGCAGTTCGTACTTGGACAGCACAGATACGCAGTATTTT. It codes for CASSSYLDSTDTQYF.

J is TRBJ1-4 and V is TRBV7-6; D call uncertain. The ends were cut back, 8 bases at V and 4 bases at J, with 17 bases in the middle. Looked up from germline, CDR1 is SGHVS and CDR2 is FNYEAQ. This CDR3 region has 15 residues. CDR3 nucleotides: TGTGCCAGCGCAGTAGGAGGACCTCTTAATGAAAAACTGTTTTTT. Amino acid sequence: CASAVGGPLNEKLFF.

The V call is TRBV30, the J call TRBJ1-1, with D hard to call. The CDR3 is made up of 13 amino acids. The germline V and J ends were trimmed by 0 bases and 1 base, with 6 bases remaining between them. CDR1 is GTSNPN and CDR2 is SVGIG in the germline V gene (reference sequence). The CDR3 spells CAWSVWRNTEAFF. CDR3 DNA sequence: TGTGCCTGGAGTGTGTGGAGGAACACTGAAGCTTTCTTT.

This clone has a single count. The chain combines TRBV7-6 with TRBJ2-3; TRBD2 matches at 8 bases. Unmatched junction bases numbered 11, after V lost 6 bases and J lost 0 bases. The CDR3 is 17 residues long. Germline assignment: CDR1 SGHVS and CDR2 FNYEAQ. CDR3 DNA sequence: TGTGCCAGCAGTCAACGGGGGGGACTAGTTAGCACAGATACGCAGTATTTT. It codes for CASSQRGGLVSTDTQYF. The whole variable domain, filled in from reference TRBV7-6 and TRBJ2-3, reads GAGVSQSPRYKVTKRGQDVALRCDPISGHVSLYWYRQALGQGPEFLTYFNYEAQQDKSGLPNDRFSAERPEGSISTLTIQRTEQRDSAMYRCASSQRGGLVSTDTQYFGPGTRLTVL.

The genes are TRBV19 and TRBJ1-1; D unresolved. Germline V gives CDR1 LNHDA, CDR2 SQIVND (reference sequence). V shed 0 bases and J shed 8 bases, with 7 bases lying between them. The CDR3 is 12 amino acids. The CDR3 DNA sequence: TGTGCCAGTAGTATAGATCTCCCCGAAGCTTTCTTT. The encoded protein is CASSIDLPEAFF.

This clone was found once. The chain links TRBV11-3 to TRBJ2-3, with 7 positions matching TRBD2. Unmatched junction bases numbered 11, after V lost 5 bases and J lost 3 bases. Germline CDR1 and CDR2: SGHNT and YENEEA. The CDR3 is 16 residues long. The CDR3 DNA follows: TGTGCCAGCAGCCTGGGAGGGGCCGGGATGACAGATACGCAGTATTTT. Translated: CASSLGGAGMTDTQYF.

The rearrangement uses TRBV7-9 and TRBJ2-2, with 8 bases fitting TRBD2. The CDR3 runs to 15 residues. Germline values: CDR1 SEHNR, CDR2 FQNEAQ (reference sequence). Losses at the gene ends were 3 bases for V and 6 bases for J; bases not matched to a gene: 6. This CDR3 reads CASSLDGRAAGELFF. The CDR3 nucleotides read TGTGCCAGCAGCTTGGACGGGAGGGCCGCCGGGGAGCTGTTTTTT.

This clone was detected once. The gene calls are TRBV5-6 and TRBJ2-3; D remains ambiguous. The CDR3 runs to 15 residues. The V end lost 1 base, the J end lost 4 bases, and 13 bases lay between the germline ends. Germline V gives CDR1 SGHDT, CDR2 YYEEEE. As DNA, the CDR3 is TGTGCCAGCAGCTTGACCCCCAGAGTACCAGATACGCAGTATTTT. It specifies CASSLTPRVPDTQYF.

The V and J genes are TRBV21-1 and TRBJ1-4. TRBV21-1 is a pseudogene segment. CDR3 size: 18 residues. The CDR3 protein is CASSPRKGSRGLNEKLFF. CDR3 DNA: TGTGCCAGCAGCCCAAGGAAGGGAAGCCGGGGACTTAATGAAAAACTGTTTTTT.